These 13 T cell receptor beta chains came from one sample sequenced in a study of T cell responses to AZD1222 COVID-19 vaccine. The repertoire was sequenced with immunoSEQ multiplex PCR; TCRdb's copy has only in-frame clones and lacks some. The sample lists roughly 140,000 clones, around 91% occurring once. Sequenced material: peripheral blood, taken on day 0 of AZD1222 vaccination. The source of these receptors is an adult in good health.

The chain joins TRBV2 to TRBJ1-2; 9 bases are a match to TRBD1. V was pared by 8 bases and J by 7 bases, with 5 bases of the junction left unmatched. The CDR3 is made up of 12 amino acids. Germline CDR1 is SNHLY and CDR2 is FYNNEI. The CDR3 is CASQQGAGGYTF. The CDR3 DNA sequence: TGTGCCAGCCAACAGGGGGCTGGTGGCTACACCTTC.

The chain joins TRBV7-2 to TRBJ2-1, with TRBD1 identical over 11 bases. The V and J ends lost 1 base and 6 bases, in that order; junction bases with no gene match: 5. The length of the CDR3 is 16 residues. Germline-derived CDR1 and CDR2 are SGHTA and FQGNSA. In nucleotides, the CDR3 is TGTGCCAGCAGCTTAGTAGGGACAGGGGGATTCAATGAGCAGTTCTTC. This encodes CASSLVGTGGFNEQFF.

This sequence joins TRBV5-4 and TRBJ2-1; TRBD2 matches at 9 bases. Trimming took 4 bases from V and 4 from J; bases not matched to a gene: 6. Per the germline V gene, CDR1 is SGHNT and CDR2 is YYREEE (reference sequence). This CDR3 has 15 residues. The chain's CDR3 is CASSHKREAYNEQFF. Written as DNA, the CDR3 is TGTGCCAGCAGCCACAAGCGGGAGGCGTACAATGAGCAGTTCTTC.

As to this clone: Other DNA sequences in the same sample also yield this CDR3. This chain connects TRBV5-1 to TRBJ1-2, with D unresolved. The CDR3 consists of 14 residues. Per germline, CDR1 SGHRS and CDR2 YFSETQ. V lost 0 bases, J lost 2 bases, and 8 bases lay in between. The CDR3 region is CASSLVGSNYGYTF. In nucleotides, the CDR3 is TGCGCCAGCAGCTTGGTAGGCAGCAACTATGGCTACACCTTC.

The chain links TRBV4-2 to TRBJ1-6, with D perhaps matching TRBD1 (6 bases). CDR3 length: 17 amino acids. Trimming cost V 0 bases and J 5 bases, with 14 bases left between them. The germline V gene encodes CDR1 LGHNA and CDR2 YNFKEQ. The CDR3 sequence: CASSQEPQGLNNSPLHF. As DNA, the CDR3 is TGTGCCAGCAGCCAAGAACCACAGGGTTTAAATAATTCACCCCTCCACTTT.

The chain links TRBV7-9 to TRBJ2-5; no firm D call. This CDR3 spans 15 amino acids. The V gene lost 5 bases and the J gene lost 5 bases, with 18 bases spanning the gap. Germline V gene data show CDR1 as SEHNR and CDR2 as FQNEAQ (reference sequence). Here the CDR3 reads CASSPGRRLMETQYF. CDR3 nucleotides: TGTGCCAGCAGCCCGGGCAGAAGGTTAATGGAGACCCAGTACTTC.

The chain recombines TRBV6-6 with TRBJ2-1; no clear D. V was cut by 2 bases and J by 9 bases, with 8 bases left in between. Germline loops: CDR1 MNHNY, CDR2 SVGAGI (reference sequence). This CDR3 has 12 amino acids. The CDR3 loop reads CASSYGSSEQFF. For the CDR3, the DNA is TGTGCCAGCAGTTACGGGTCTAGTGAGCAGTTCTTC.

This sequence joins TRBV11-2 and TRBJ2-1; D is perhaps TRBD2 (7 bases). The CDR3 runs to 17 residues. V lost 5 bases and J lost 2, with 19 bases in between. Germline CDR1 reads SGHAT; CDR2 reads FQNNGV. CDR3 sequence: CASSPLGGAKTYNEQFF. CDR3 bases: TGTGCCAGCAGCCCGCTGGGGGGGGCGAAGACCTACAATGAGCAGTTCTTC.

This clone has a single count. The J gene is TRBJ1-2, the V gene TRBV25-1, with 8 positions matching TRBD1. V shed 1 base and J 2 bases; nucleotides not matched to a gene: 9. The CDR3 extends over 17 amino acids. Germline assignment: CDR1 MGHDK and CDR2 SYGVNS. The CDR3 here is CASSESLGQGANYGYTF. The CDR3 region has the DNA TGTGCCAGCAGTGAATCATTGGGGCAGGGGGCGAACTATGGCTACACCTTC.

This rearrangement joins TRBV7-9 to TRBJ2-2; TRBD1 or TRBD2 may be the D gene (5 bases each). CDR1 is SEHNR and CDR2 is FQNEAQ in the germline V gene (reference sequence). The CDR3 has 14 amino acids. The V end was cut by 2 bases, the J end by 3 bases, with 7 bases between. This CDR3 reads CASSLMGDTGELFF. The CDR3 DNA sequence: TGTGCCAGCAGCTTAATGGGGGACACCGGGGAGCTGTTTTTT.

The genes are TRBV6-6 and TRBJ2-7; D is perhaps TRBD2 (5 bases). V lost 6 bases and J lost 3, with 15 bases in between. Germline V CDR1 and CDR2: MNHNY, SVGAGI (reference sequence). The CDR3 is made up of 14 amino acids. Here the CDR3 reads CASRPGKVNYEQYF. CDR3 nucleotide sequence: TGTGCCAGCAGACCGGGAAAAGTGAACTACGAGCAGTACTTC.

This sequence joins TRBV18 and TRBJ1-1; 10 nucleotides agree with TRBD1. From germline, CDR1 is KGHSH and CDR2 LQKENI. V gave up 4 bases and J gave up 3 bases; unmatched junction bases: 11. This CDR3 comprises 17 residues. The CDR3 reads CASSRDRGSRWDTEAFF. DNA of the CDR3: TGTGCCAGCTCACGGGACAGGGGATCTAGGTGGGACACTGAAGCTTTCTTT.

The chain recombines TRBV18 with TRBJ2-1, with D hard to call. Trimming shortened V by 4 bases and J by 7 bases, and 8 bases separated the two germline ends. This CDR3 is built from 12 residues. CDR1 is KGHSH, CDR2 LQKENI, per germline. The CDR3 loop reads CASSLERNEQFF. The CDR3 DNA reads as TGTGCCAGCTCACTAGAAAGGAATGAGCAGTTCTTC.